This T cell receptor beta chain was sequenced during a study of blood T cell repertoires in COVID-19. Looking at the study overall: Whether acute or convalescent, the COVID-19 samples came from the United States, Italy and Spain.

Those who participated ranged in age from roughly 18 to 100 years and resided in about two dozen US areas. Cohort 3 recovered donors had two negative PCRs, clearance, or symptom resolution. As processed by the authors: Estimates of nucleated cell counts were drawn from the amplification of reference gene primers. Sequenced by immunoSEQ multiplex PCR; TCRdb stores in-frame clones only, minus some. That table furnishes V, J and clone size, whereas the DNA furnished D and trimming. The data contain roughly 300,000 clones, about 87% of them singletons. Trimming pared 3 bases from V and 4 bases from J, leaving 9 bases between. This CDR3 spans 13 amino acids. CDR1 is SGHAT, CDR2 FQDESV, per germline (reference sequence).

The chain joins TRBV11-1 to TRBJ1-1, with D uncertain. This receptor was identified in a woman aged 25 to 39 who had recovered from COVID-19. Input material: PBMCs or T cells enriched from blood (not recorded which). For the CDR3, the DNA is TGTGCCAGCAGCTTTGGCAGATCCACTGAAGCTTTCTTT. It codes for CASSFGRSTEAFF.